These 28 T cell receptor beta chains came from one sample sequenced in a study of T cells in Graves' hyperthyroidism and ophthalmopathy. Amplification of TCR beta CDR3 regions was performed using RNA transcripts as template. A set of HTBI primers served as the primers for a first-round RT-PCR of the TCR CDR3. MiXCR was run by TCRdb on the multiplex PCR reads, yielding one entry per CDR3 protein. The sample lists about 540,000 distinct CDR3 sequences; around 46% were seen once. Sequenced: peripheral blood or thyroid tissue (not recorded which). Every receptor here comes from a woman between 18 and 29 years old with Graves' hyperthyroidism.

The sample holds a few counts of this clonotype. This rearrangement joins TRBV27 to TRBJ2-4; 8 bases fit TRBD2. The length of the CDR3 is 18 residues. Trimming at V came to 6 bases and at J to 0 bases, leaving 13 bases not matched to a gene. Germline V gene data show CDR1 as MNHEY and CDR2 as SMNVEV (reference sequence). CDR3 DNA sequence: TGTGCCAGCAGGGACTTGGGAGGCGGGAGGATAGCCAAAAACATTCAGTACTTC. It specifies CASRDLGGGRIAKNIQYF.

On this clonotype: This sequence may be a read error, since a much larger clone differs from it by one base. This chain links TRBV29-1 with TRBJ1-1, with 7 bases identical to TRBD1. The CDR3 is 13 residues long. With V trimmed by 7 bases and J by 2 bases, 7 bases remained unmatched. Germline V CDR1 and CDR2: SQVTM, ANQGSEA. This CDR3 reads CSEGGQLNTEAFF. Written as DNA, the CDR3 is TGCAGCGAGGGGGGACAGTTAAACACTGAAGCTTTCTTT.

J is TRBJ2-7 and V is TRBV7-6; D gene uncertain. CDR1 and CDR2 from the germline V gene are SGHVS and FNYEAQ. The CDR3 loop spans 9 amino acids. V was shortened by 6 bases and J by 6 bases, with 3 bases between the two germline ends. The CDR3 DNA reads as TGTGCCAGCAGGGGCGAGCAGTACTTC. Protein sequence: CASRGEQYF.

Of note for this clonotype: A read error may explain this, as a much larger clone is one base away. The chain carries TRBV6-2 or TRBV6-3 and TRBJ2-5; unclear D gene. CDR3 length: 13 residues. CDR1 and CDR2 from the germline V gene are MNHEY and SVGEGT. This chain's CDR3 is CASTNTPLETRYF. CDR3 in DNA: TGTGCCAGCACCAATACTCCCTTGGAGACCCGGTACTTC.

The table lists this clonotype with a count of one. The gene calls are TRBV7-9 and TRBJ1-1, with D tentatively TRBD1 (5 bases). This CDR3 contains 14 residues. Germline V gene data show CDR1 as SEHNR and CDR2 as FQNEAQ (reference sequence). V was cut by 11 bases and J by 0 bases, with 16 bases left in between. The CDR3, as DNA: TGTGCCTGCAATCCGGGACTGATGAACACTGAAGCTTTCTTT. Protein product: CACNPGLMNTEAFF.

The chain couples TRBV2 to TRBJ1-6; D is perhaps TRBD1 (5 bases). The V end was cut by 4 bases, the J end by 7 bases, with 17 bases between. CDR1 and CDR2 (germline): SNHLY, FYNNEI. The CDR3 covers 16 residues. The CDR3 DNA follows: TGTGCCAGCAGTGCTAGGCGCGGGGCTGAAAATTCACCCCTCCACTTT. Protein sequence: CASSARRGAENSPLHF.

The table lists this clonotype with many counts. The chain has TRBV10-3 and TRBJ2-2; 8 bases line up with TRBD1. The germline CDR1 and CDR2 sequences are ENHRY and SYGVKD. The CDR3 length is 14 residues. V lost 9 bases, J lost 4 bases, and 7 bases stayed unmatched. The CDR3 is CAIRTGSGTGELFF. CDR3 coding DNA: TGTGCCATTCGGACAGGGAGCGGCACCGGGGAGCTGTTTTTT.

The V call is TRBV11-2, the J call TRBJ2-2; perhaps TRBD2 as D (6 bases). Germline values: CDR1 SGHAT, CDR2 FQNNGV. V was trimmed by 5 bases and J by 5 bases, leaving 15 bases between them. The CDR3 is 15 amino acids. CDR3 loop: CASSPGEPGTGELFF. CDR3 coding DNA: TGTGCCAGCAGCCCGGGAGAGCCCGGAACCGGGGAGCTGTTTTTT.

This clonotype was counted many times. V and J are TRBV5-1 and TRBJ1-1; D not certain. Germline CDR1 and CDR2: SGHRS and YFSETQ. There are 13 residues in the CDR3. V lost 0 bases to trimming and J lost 7 bases, with 10 bases between them. The CDR3: CASSLEWSDEAFF. For the CDR3, the DNA is TGCGCCAGCAGCTTGGAGTGGAGCGATGAAGCTTTCTTT.

The chain links TRBV2 to TRBJ2-7, with 9 bases that match TRBD1. This CDR3 contains 13 residues. J was trimmed by 6 bases and V by 4 bases; bases with no gene match: 4. Per germline, CDR1 SNHLY and CDR2 FYNNEI. The CDR3 DNA reads as TGTGCCAGCAGTGGACAGGGGGATCCCGAGCAGTACTTC. Translated: CASSGQGDPEQYF. The whole variable domain, filled in from reference TRBV2 and TRBJ2-7, reads EPEVTQTPSHQVTQMGQEVILRCVPISNHLYFYWYRQILGQKVEFLVSFYNNEISEKSEIFDDQFSVERPDGSNFTLKIRSTKLEDSAMYFCASSGQGDPEQYFGPGTRLTVT.

V usage is TRBV7-9 and J usage is TRBJ2-2, with TRBD2 matching over 7 bases. V lost 3 bases and J lost 4; bases outside the gene matches: 8. There are 16 residues in the CDR3. CDR1 and CDR2 from the germline V gene are SEHNR and FQNEAQ (reference sequence). The CDR3 here is CASSLGGDAATGELFF. The DNA for the CDR3 is TGTGCCAGCAGCTTGGGAGGGGATGCGGCCACCGGGGAGCTGTTTTTT.

The V call is TRBV12-3 or TRBV12-4, the J call TRBJ1-6; 10 nucleotides align to TRBD1. The V segment lost 5 bases and the J segment 10 bases; nucleotides outside the gene matches: 8. This CDR3 region has 15 residues. CDR3 residues: CASSHPGQGWSPLHF. The CDR3 DNA reads TGTGCCAGCAGTCACCCGGGACAGGGGTGGTCACCCCTCCACTTT.

V usage is TRBV19 and J usage is TRBJ1-2, with 9 bases aligning to TRBD1. The germline V gene has CDR1 LNHDA and CDR2 SQIVND (reference sequence). The V segment lost 6 bases and the J segment 2 bases; nucleotides outside the gene matches: 4. CDR3 size: 14 residues. The DNA of the CDR3 is TGTGCCAGTAGGTCGACAGGGGGGAACTATGGCTACACCTTC. Encoded protein: CASRSTGGNYGYTF.

This clonotype was counted at least ten times. This chain connects TRBV7-9 to TRBJ2-2; possible D gene TRBD1, 5 bases. Germline lookup yields CDR1 SEHNR and CDR2 FQNEAQ (reference sequence). The CDR3 spans 16 residues. V gave up 2 bases and J gave up 0 bases, with 10 bases separating them. DNA for the CDR3: TGTGCCAGCAGCTTACGCAGGGTAGCGAACACCGGGGAGCTGTTTTTT. It encodes CASSLRRVANTGELFF.

The V call is TRBV7-9, the J call TRBJ2-7; TRBD2 matches at 9 bases. With V trimmed by 6 bases and J by 4 bases, 7 bases remained unmatched. The CDR3 is 14 amino acids. The germline V gene has CDR1 SEHNR and CDR2 FQNEAQ (reference sequence). The CDR3 sequence: CASRPSGITYEQYF. DNA of the CDR3: TGTGCCAGCAGACCTAGCGGGATTACGTACGAGCAGTACTTC.

The chain carries TRBV20-1 and TRBJ1-1; tentatively, D is TRBD1 (5 bases). Germline V gene data show CDR1 as DFQATT and CDR2 as SNEGSKA (reference sequence). CDR3 length equals 15 residues. V dropped 3 bases and J dropped 7 bases, with 21 bases sitting between them. CDR3 nucleotide sequence: TGCAGTGCTAGTCAGACAGACGTGGGGCATAATGAAGCTTTCTTT. Translation gives CSASQTDVGHNEAFF.

The table lists this clonotype with many counts. This chain uses TRBV6-5 with TRBJ1-2; D uncertain. CDR3 length equals 13 residues. Germline V gene sequence: CDR1 MNHEY, CDR2 SVGAGI. V lost 2 bases, J lost 0 bases, and 4 bases lay in between. The CDR3 here is CASSYHTNYGYTF. CDR3 sequence (DNA): TGTGCCAGCAGTTACCATACTAACTATGGCTACACCTTC.

This sequence joins TRBV7-2 and TRBJ2-6; 12 bases fit TRBD2. This CDR3 is built from 18 residues. From germline, CDR1 is SGHTA and CDR2 FQGNSA. Trimming took 4 bases from V and 1 from J; bases not matched to a gene: 5. The CDR3: CASSSRTSGNSGANVLTF. The CDR3, as DNA: TGTGCCAGCAGCTCCCGGACTAGCGGGAATTCTGGGGCCAACGTCCTGACTTTC.

This clonotype was detected ten times or more. V gene TRBV7-2 combines with J gene TRBJ2-5; D not certain. The length of the CDR3 is 14 residues. The V and J ends lost 3 bases and 2 bases respectively, with 10 bases between them. Germline V gene lookup returns CDR1 SGHTA and CDR2 FQGNSA. The CDR3 DNA follows: TGTGCCAGCAGCTTTCCATGGTTACAAGAGACCCAGTACTTC. This translates into CASSFPWLQETQYF. Together with reference TRBV7-2 and TRBJ2-5, the CDR3 gives the full variable domain: GAGVSQSPSNKVTEKGKDVELRCDPISGHTALYWYRQSLGQGLEFLIYFQGNSAPDKSGLPSDRFSAERTGGSVSTLTIQRTQQEDSAVYLCASSFPWLQETQYFGPGTRLLVL.

The genes are TRBV7-9 and TRBJ1-1, with D perhaps TRBD1 (6 bases). Trimming stripped 5 bases from V and 5 bases from J, with 15 bases between. The CDR3 runs 14 residues. Germline V CDR1 and CDR2: SEHNR, FQNEAQ (reference sequence). CDR3 coding DNA: TGTGCCAGCAGCGCCGGCAGGGGAAGGACTGAAGCTTTCTTT. It is translated as CASSAGRGRTEAFF.

The chain carries TRBV29-1 and TRBJ1-2; D is uncertain. Germline loops: CDR1 SQVTM, CDR2 ANQGSEA. V shed 6 bases and J shed 8 bases, with 16 bases lying between them. The CDR3 totals 12 residues. The CDR3 nucleotides are TGCAGCGTGGCCGACGGGTTGAGCGGCTACACCTTC. It yields the protein CSVADGLSGYTF.

This clonotype occurred many times. This chain joins TRBV7-2 and TRBJ1-2, with D uncertain. CDR3 size: 12 residues. Germline CDR1 and CDR2: SGHTA and FQGNSA. Between the trimmed V and J ends, which lost 5 bases and 0 bases, there was a span of 4 bases. CDR3 amino acids: CASSLTNYGYTF. DNA for the CDR3: TGTGCCAGCAGCCTAACTAACTATGGCTACACCTTC. Based on the CDR3 plus reference TRBV7-2 and TRBJ1-2, the full variable domain is GAGVSQSPSNKVTEKGKDVELRCDPISGHTALYWYRQSLGQGLEFLIYFQGNSAPDKSGLPSDRFSAERTGGSVSTLTIQRTQQEDSAVYLCASSLTNYGYTFGSGTRLTVV.

The chain is built from TRBV12-3 or TRBV12-4 and TRBJ2-5; D may match TRBD1 or TRBD2 (6 bases each). This CDR3 is built from 13 residues. V lost 4 bases, J lost 5 bases, and 11 bases lay in between. CDR3 protein: CASSWGANETQYF. DNA of the CDR3: TGTGCCAGCAGTTGGGGGGCCAATGAGACCCAGTACTTC.

At least ten counts were recorded for this clonotype. This sequence joins TRBV20-1 and TRBJ1-6, with 10 bases lining up with TRBD1. This CDR3 is built from 20 residues. CDR1 is DFQATT and CDR2 is SNEGSKA in the germline V gene (reference sequence). V shed 6 bases and J 1 base; nucleotides not matched to a gene: 18. For the CDR3, the DNA is TGCAGTGCCATATCCCCGTCGGGACAGGGGATCAGGTCCTATAATTCACCCCTCCACTTT. Encoded protein: CSAISPSGQGIRSYNSPLHF.

This clonotype has at least ten counts. The J gene is TRBJ1-2, the V gene TRBV6-2 or TRBV6-3; the D is unclear. Germline CDR1 and CDR2: MNHEY and SVGEGT. The CDR3 sequence is 15 residues long. The V and J ends lost 2 bases and 4 bases respectively, with 14 bases between them. CDR3 residues: CASSYDTRTSYGYTF. The CDR3 bases are TGTGCCAGCAGTTACGACACCCGGACTAGCTATGGCTACACCTTC.

Regarding this clonotype: It may be a read error: a sequence one base away is much more abundant. This chain uses TRBV12-3 or TRBV12-4 with TRBJ2-7, with 11 bases that match TRBD2. The CDR3 is 15 amino acids. CDR3 sequence (DNA): TGTGCTAGTGCGTACGGGACTAGCGGTCTAGAAGAGCAGTGCTTC. Its protein is CASAYGTSGLEEQCF.

This clonotype came up many times. This chain joins TRBV4-1 and TRBJ1-1, with D uncertain. Germline lookup yields CDR1 MGHRA and CDR2 YSYEKL. V dropped 1 base and J dropped 4 bases, with 10 bases sitting between them. This CDR3 spans 14 amino acids. The chain's CDR3 is CASSQVFLATEAFF. The DNA of the CDR3 is TGCGCCAGCAGCCAAGTTTTCCTCGCCACTGAAGCTTTCTTT.

This clonotype was counted once. The chain links TRBV7-2 to TRBJ2-7; 11 bases agree with TRBD1. The CDR3 extends over 15 amino acids. Germline CDR1 reads SGHTA; CDR2 reads FQGNSA. V lost 0 bases, J lost 2 bases, and 0 bases stayed unmatched. The CDR3 spells CASSLAGQGAYEQYF. The CDR3 bases are TGTGCCAGCAGCTTAGCGGGACAGGGGGCCTACGAGCAGTACTTC.